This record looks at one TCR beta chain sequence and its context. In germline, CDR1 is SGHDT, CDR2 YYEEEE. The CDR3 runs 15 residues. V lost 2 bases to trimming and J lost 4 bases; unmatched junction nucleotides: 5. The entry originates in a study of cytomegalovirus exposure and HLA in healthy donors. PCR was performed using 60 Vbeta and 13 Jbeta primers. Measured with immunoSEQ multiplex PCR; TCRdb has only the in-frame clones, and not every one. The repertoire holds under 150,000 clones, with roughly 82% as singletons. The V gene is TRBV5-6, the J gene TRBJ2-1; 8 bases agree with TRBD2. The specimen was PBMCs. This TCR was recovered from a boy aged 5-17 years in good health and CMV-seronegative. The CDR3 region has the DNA TGTGCCAGCAGCTTCCGGACTAGCTATTACAATGAGCAGTTCTTC. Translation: CASSFRTSYYNEQFF.